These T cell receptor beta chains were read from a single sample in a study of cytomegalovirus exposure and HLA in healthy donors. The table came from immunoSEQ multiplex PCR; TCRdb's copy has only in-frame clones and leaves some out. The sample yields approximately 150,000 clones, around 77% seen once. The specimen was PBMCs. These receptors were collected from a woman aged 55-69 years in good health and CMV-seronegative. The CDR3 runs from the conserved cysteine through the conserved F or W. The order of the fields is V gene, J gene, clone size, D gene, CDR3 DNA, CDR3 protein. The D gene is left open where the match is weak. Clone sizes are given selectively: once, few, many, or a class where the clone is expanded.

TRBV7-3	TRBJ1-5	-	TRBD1	TGTGCCAGCAGCTTAAGGGACAGCCATAGCAATCAGCCCCAGCATTTT	CASSLRDSHSNQPQHF
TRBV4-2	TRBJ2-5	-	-	TGTGCCAGCAGCCAAGAACACCAGCAGTACTTC	CASSQEHQQYF
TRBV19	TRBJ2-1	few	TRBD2	TGTGCCAGTAGTATAGAGGGGGGACTAGCGGGAGTGCAGTTCTTC	CASSIEGGLAGVQFF
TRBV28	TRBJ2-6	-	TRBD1	TGTGCCAGCAGTTTGCGTCCGGGACAGGTCAGCTCTGGGGCCAACGTCCTGACTTTC	CASSLRPGQVSSGANVLTF
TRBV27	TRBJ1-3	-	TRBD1	TGTGCCAGCAGCAGGGACAGAGAAGGAAACACCATATATTTT	CASSRDREGNTIYF
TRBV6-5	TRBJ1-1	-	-	TGTGCCAGCAGTACGAATAGCCACATGAACACTGAAGCTTTCTTT	CASSTNSHMNTEAFF
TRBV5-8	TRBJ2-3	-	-	TGTGCCAGCAGCGGCGGGGCTGGAAGCACAGATACGCAGTATTTT	CASSGGAGSTDTQYF
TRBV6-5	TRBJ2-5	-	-	TGTGCCAGCAGTTACAACCTGCAGGGGACGACCCAGTACTTC	CASSYNLQGTTQYF
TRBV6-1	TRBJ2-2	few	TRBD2	TGTGCCAGCAGTGGAAAGCGGGACTACACCGGGGAGCTGTTTTTT	CASSGKRDYTGELFF
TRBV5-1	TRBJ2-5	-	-	TGCGCCAGCAGCCCAAGGGGCCTGGGGACCCAGTACTTC	CASSPRGLGTQYF
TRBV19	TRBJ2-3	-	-	TGTGCCAGTACCGGAGGTGCGACAGATACGCAGTATTTT	CASTGGATDTQYF
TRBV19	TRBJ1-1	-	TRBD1	TGTGCCAGTAGTGGGACAGGGACTGAAGCTTTCTTT	CASSGTGTEAFF
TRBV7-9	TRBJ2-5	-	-	TGTTCCAGCAGGCAACGGGAGACCCAGTACTTC	CSSRQRETQYF
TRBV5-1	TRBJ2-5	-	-	TGCGCCAGCAGCTTCAAACCCGGGACTCCCTACTTC	CASSFKPGTPYF
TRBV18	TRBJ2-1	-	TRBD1	TGTGCCAGCTCACCGGGGACAGGGAACTACAATGAGCAGTTCTTC	CASSPGTGNYNEQFF
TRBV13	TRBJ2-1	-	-	TGTGCCAGCAGCCCCCCGGGACACACCAAGAGCTCCTACAATGAGCAGTTCTTC	CASSPPGHTKSSYNEQFF
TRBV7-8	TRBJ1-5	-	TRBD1	TGTGCCAGCGGCCGACAGGGCGGTCAGCCCCAGCATTTT	CASGRQGGQPQHF
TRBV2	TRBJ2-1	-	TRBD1	TGTGCCAGCAGACCAACAGGGGGCTCCTACAATGAGCAGTTCTTC	CASRPTGGSYNEQFF
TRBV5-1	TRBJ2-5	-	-	TGCGCCAGCAGCCCTGTCCGTGGCGGAGTGACGTACCAAGAGACCCAGTACTTC	CASSPVRGGVTYQETQYF
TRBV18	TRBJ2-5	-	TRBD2	TGTGCCAGCTCACCATGGCTAGCGGGAGGGACCTCGGAGACCCAGTACTTC	CASSPWLAGGTSETQYF
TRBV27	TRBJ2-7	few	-	TGTGCCAGCAAGCGGCAGGCTGGGTTTTCTTCCTACGAGCAGTACTTC	CASKRQAGFSSYEQYF
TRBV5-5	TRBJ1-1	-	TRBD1	TGTGCCAGCAGCTTGACGGCAGGGGGTATGAACACTGAAGCTTTCTTT	CASSLTAGGMNTEAFF
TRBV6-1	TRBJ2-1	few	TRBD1	TGTGCCAGCAGAGACCTGGGACAGGGGATTGATGAGCAGTTCTTC	CASRDLGQGIDEQFF